This T cell receptor (beta chain) derives from a study of shared clonotypes between healthy human individuals. Study results and limitations: Richness estimates generally favored naive over memory subsets. Limited genetic and exposure-history diversity came from having few donors.

Assay used: immunoSEQ multiplex PCR; TCRdb lists only in-frame clones, some missing. The data show about 1 million clones, approximately 68% seen once. This clone was counted a single time. Its antigen is currently unknown. The CDR3 covers 14 residues. Germline trimming cut 7 bases from V and 7 bases from J; bases unmatched to any gene: 9. Germline V gene lookup returns CDR1 MGHDK and CDR2 SYGVNS. Sequences were obtained from memory CD4+ T cells sorted from blood. Subset given: CD45RA-negative fraction. The rearrangement uses TRBV25-1 and TRBJ2-7; 11 bases match TRBD1. This TCR was recovered from a man younger than 35 in good health. The CDR3 DNA is TGTGCCAGCACCTCAGGACAGGGGGCGAGGGAGCAGTACTTC. It yields the protein CASTSGQGAREQYF.